The source of this TCR beta chain is a study of long-term antiretroviral therapy in people with HIV. This clone appeared once. The target antigen is unknown. V was cut by 4 bases and J by 3 bases, with 17 bases left in between. Germline V CDR1 and CDR2: SGHNT, YYREEE (reference sequence). The CDR3 consists of 15 residues. The immunoSEQ assay was v3.0, run at survey level. Here immunoSEQ multiplex PCR was the method, and the copy in TCRdb shows in-frame clones only, minus some. This table has some 29,000 clones, about 87% appearing once. The study, taken as a whole, reports: Within the repertoire, clones expanded before ART were dominant at all time points.

Every one of the donors gave at least one pre-ART PBMC sample and at least two post-ART PBMC samples. V is TRBV5-4 and J is TRBJ2-7; tentatively, D is TRBD2 (5 bases). This clonotype was obtained from a man aged 50-59 years with HIV. The sample consisted of unsorted PBMCs, taken 3.2 years before starting antiretroviral therapy. For the CDR3, the DNA is TGTGCCAGCAGCCCTGGAGGCAGTTCATTCTACGAGCAGTACTTC. Its protein is CASSPGGSSFYEQYF. Drawing the rest from reference TRBV5-4 and TRBJ2-7, the complete variable domain is ETGVTQSPTHLIKTRGQQVTLRCSSQSGHNTVSWYQQALGQGPQFIFQYYREEENGRGNFPPRFSGLQFPNYSSELNVNALELDDSALYLCASSPGGSSFYEQYFGPGTRLTVT.